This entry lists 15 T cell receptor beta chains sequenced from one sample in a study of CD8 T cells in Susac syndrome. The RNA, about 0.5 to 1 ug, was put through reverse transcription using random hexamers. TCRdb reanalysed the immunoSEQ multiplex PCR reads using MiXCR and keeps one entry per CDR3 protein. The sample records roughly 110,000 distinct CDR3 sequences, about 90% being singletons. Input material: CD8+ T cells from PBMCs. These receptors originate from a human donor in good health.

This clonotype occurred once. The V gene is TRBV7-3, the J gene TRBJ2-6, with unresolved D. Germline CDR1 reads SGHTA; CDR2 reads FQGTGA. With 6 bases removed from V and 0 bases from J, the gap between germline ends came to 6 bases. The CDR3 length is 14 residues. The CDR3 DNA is TGTGCCAGCAGTCAGAGCTCTGGGGCCAACGTCCTGACTTTC. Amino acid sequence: CASSQSSGANVLTF.

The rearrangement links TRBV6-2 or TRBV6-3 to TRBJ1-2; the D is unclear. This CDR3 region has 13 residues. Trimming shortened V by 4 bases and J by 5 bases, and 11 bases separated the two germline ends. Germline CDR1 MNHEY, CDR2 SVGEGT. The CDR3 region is CASSFIPEYGYTF. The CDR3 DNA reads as TGTGCCAGCAGTTTCATCCCGGAGTATGGCTACACCTTC.

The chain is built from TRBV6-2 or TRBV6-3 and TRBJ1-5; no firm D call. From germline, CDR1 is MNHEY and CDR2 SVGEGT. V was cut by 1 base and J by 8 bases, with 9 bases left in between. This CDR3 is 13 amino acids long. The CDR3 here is CASSYLGPEPQHF. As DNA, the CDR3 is TGTGCCAGCAGTTACTTGGGCCCCGAGCCCCAGCATTTT.

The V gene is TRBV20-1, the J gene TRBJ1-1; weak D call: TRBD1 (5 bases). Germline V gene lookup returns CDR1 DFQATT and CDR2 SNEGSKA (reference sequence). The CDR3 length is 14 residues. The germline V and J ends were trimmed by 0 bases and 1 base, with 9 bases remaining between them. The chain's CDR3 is CSAREGTGNTEAFF. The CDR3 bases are TGCAGTGCTAGAGAAGGGACGGGGAACACTGAAGCTTTCTTT.

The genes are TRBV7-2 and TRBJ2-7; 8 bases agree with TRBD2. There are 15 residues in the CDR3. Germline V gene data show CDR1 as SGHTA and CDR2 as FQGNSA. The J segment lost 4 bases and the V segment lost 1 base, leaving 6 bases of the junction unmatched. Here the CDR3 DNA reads TGTGCCAGCAGCTTAGAAGCGGGGGCCCCATACGAGCAGTACTTC. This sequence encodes CASSLEAGAPYEQYF.

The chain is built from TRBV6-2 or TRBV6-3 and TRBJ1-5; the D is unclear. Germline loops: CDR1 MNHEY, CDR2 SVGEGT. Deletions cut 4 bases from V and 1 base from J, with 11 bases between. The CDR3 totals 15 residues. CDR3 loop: CASSWGMGSNQPQHF. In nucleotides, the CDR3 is TGTGCCAGCAGTTGGGGAATGGGGAGCAATCAGCCCCAGCATTTT.

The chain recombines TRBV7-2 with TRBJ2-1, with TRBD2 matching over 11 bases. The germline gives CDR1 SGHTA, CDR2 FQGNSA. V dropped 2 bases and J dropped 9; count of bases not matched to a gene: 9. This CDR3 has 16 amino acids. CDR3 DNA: TGTGCCAGCAGCTTACGTCCTAGCGGGGGGTCTAGTGAGCAGTTCTTC. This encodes CASSLRPSGGSSEQFF.

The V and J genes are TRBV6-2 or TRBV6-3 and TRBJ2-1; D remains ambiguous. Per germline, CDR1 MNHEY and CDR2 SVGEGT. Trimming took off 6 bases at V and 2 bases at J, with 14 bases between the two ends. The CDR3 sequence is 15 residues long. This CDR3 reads CASRPFPRAYNEQFF. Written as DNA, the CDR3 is TGTGCCAGCAGACCCTTCCCCCGCGCCTACAATGAGCAGTTCTTC.

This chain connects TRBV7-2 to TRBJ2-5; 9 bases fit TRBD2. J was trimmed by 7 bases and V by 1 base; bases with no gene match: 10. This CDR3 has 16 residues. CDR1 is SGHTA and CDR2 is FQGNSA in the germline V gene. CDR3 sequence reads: CASSLGDSGGLVTQYF. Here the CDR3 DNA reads TGTGCCAGCAGCTTAGGGGATAGCGGGGGCTTGGTGACCCAGTACTTC.

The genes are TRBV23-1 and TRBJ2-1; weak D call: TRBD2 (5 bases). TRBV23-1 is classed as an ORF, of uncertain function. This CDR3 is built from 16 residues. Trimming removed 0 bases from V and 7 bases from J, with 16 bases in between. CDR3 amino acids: CASSQSKGAEMNEQFF. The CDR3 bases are TGCGCCAGCAGTCAATCGAAGGGAGCTGAGATGAATGAGCAGTTCTTC.

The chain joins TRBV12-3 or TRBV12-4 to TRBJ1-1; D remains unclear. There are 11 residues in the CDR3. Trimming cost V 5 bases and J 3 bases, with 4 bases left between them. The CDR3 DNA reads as TGTGCCAGCAGTCGGGACACTGAAGCTTTCTTT. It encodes CASSRDTEAFF.

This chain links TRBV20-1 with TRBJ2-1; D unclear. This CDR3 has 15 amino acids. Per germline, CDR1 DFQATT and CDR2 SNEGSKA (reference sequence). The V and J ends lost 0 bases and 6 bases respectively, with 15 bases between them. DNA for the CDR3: TGCAGTGCTAGAGATGGGAACCGCGGCGCCAATGAGCAGTTCTTC. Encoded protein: CSARDGNRGANEQFF.

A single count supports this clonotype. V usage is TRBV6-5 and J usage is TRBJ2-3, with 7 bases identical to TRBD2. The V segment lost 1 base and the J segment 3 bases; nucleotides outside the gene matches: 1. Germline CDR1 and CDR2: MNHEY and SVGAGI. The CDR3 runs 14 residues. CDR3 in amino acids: CASSYYGRTDTQYF. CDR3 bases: TGTGCCAGCAGTTACTACGGGAGGACAGATACGCAGTATTTT.

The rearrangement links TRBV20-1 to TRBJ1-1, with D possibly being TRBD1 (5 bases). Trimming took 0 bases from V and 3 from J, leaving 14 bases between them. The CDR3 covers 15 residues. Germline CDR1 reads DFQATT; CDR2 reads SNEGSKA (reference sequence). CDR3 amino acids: CSARDPQGADTEAFF. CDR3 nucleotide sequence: TGCAGTGCTAGAGATCCTCAGGGCGCGGACACTGAAGCTTTCTTT.

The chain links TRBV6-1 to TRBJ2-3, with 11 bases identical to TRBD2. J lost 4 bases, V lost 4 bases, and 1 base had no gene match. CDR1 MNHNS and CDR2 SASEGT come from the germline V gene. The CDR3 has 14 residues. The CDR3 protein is CASSGSGGADTQYF. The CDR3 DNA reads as TGTGCCAGCAGTGGTAGCGGGGGGGCAGATACGCAGTATTTT.